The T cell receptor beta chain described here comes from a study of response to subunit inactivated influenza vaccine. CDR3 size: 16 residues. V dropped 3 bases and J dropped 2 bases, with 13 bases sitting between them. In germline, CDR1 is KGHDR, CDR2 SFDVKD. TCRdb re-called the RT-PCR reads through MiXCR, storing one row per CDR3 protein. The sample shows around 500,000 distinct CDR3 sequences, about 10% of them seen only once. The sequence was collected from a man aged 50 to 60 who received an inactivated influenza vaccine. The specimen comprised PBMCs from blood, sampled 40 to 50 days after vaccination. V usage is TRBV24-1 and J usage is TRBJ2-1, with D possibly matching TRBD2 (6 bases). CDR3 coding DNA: TGTGCCACCAGTGATAGGGCGGGGAGCGCCTACAATGAGCAGTTCTTC. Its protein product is CATSDRAGSAYNEQFF.